This T cell receptor (beta chain) was sequenced during a study of T-cell reconstitution after alpha-beta-depleted transplantation in children. Study results and caveats: About two months after transplant, alpha-beta T cells reportedly came from several hundred expanded graft clones. Some patients showed high day-60 TCRbeta diversity, which derived from surviving recipient T cells and thymic progenitors.

To note about this clonotype: Its antigen is unknown.

Unique molecular identifiers were used in preparing the TCRbeta library. TCRdb re-called the PCR reads through MiXCR, storing one row per CDR3 protein. This sample yields 450,000 to 600,000 distinct CDR3 sequences, of which about 10% are seen a single time; around 2% belongs to the top ten. The CDR3 has 14 residues. The V gene's germline CDR1 is MNHNS and CDR2 SASEGT. V lost 0 bases to trimming and J lost 3 bases, with 8 bases between them. The origin of this receptor is a child aged 2 to 10 with inherited bone marrow failure, due to receive a stem cell transplant. This chain links TRBV6-1 with TRBJ1-1, with D unresolved. Material: PBMCs, obtained before TCRalphabeta/CD19-depleted stem cell transplant. The CDR3 is CASSEAHGYTEAFF. The CDR3, as DNA: TGTGCCAGCAGTGAAGCGCACGGGTACACTGAAGCTTTCTTT.